This TCR beta chain derives from a study of T cell responses to AZD1222 COVID-19 vaccine (dated by TCRdb to the early 2020s). With regard to the full study: TCR sequencing was performed for 230 to 250 trial participants, of whom about 200 were given two doses of AZD1222 and roughly 25 were given two doses of MenACWY control vaccine. Trial participants were enrolled into age subgroups of 18-55, 56-69 and 70-plus years, which contained 148, 28 and 57 TCR-sequenced participants, respectively.

There are 17 amino acids in the CDR3, from cysteine to phenylalanine inclusive. Only the CDR3 part of the read is kept: 51 bases, read in frame from the first base. Per the germline V gene, KGHSH is the CDR1 and LQKENI is the CDR2. V is cut by 0 bases and J by 1 base, and the space between the germline ends is 13 bases. Findings and caveats that apply to the study as a whole: Participants were mostly white British, with more females than males. The authors suggested clonal diversity may have been underestimated. After two AZD1222 doses, both the breadth and the depth of spike-specific TCRs were significantly higher than at day 0 and than in MenACWY recipients. Conclusions about previously exposed vaccinees are limited because only a handful of AZD1222 recipients were SARS-CoV-2 seropositive at baseline. In the small 56-69-year group, the increase in depth fell short of significance, most likely because of low power. Epitopes outside the regions mutated in the B.1.351 and B.1.1.7 variants were reportedly recognized by nearly half of the unique spike-specific TCRs. Because no samples from the day 14 peak response were available, repertoires could be characterized only after the peak T cell response. CD4 TCRs associated with the vaccine covered the entire spike protein, and the dominant responses were in regions 160-218 and 743-854.

For this clone: Which antigen it targets is not known. Qualities for individual bases were not recorded, and no much larger clone is one base off.

In light of the paper, this sample's time point label describes: about 28 days (+/-7) after the second vaccine dose. AZD1222 recipients given second doses at about 4 weeks or at about 12 weeks were pooled, since spike-specific TCR depth and breadth were not found to differ between the two schedules. Vaccinee samples were obtained from the UK trials COV001 and COV002, which included a single-blind randomized controlled phase 2/3 trial of AZD1222 (ChAdOx1 nCoV-19) in healthy adults. For TCRbeta chain sequencing, PBMC samples were collected from trial participants at day 0 and at day 28 after the second dose. The CDR3 regions of human TCRbeta chains were analyzed by immunosequencing. The source study handled its data this way. TCRs in the repertoires were compared against a reference library of SARS-CoV-2-specific TCRs that had been generated with the MIRA antigen-specificity platform. Breadth was defined as the fraction of unique TCRs that were SARS-CoV-2-associated, and depth was defined as the fraction of total T cells that were SARS-CoV-2-associated. Using the MIRA data, each spike-specific TCR was assigned both to the spike region to which the TCR was reactive and to a CD4 or CD8 class. Log10-transformed breadth and depth values were compared by one-way ANOVA with Sidak's multiple comparisons tests. In TCRdb, the immuneACCESS table is reduced to in-frame sequences with V and J assigned. These tables do not hold every clone; where another copy was compared, an unresolved V gene accounts for under half, and the others remain unexplained. The V and J calls and the clone size are those of that table, but D and trimming were determined from the DNA. The table for this sample lists tens of thousands of clones; roughly nine tenths of them were counted only once. Under 30% of the sample lies in the top ten.

This clonotype was obtained from an adult who received the AZD1222 COVID-19 vaccine. Sample: peripheral blood, taken 28 days after the second AZD1222 dose. The rearranged chain carries TRBV18 and TRBJ2-1, and possibly TRBD2, on 6 matching bases. The CDR3 loop reads CASSPPRGEGSYNEQFF. The nucleotide sequence is given as TGTGCCAGCTCACCACCGCGGGGCGAAGGTTCCTACAATGAGCAGTTCTTC.